The next 16 T cell receptor beta chains were all read from a single sample in a study of T cells in Graves' hyperthyroidism and ophthalmopathy. Amplification targeted TCR beta CDR3 regions from RNA transcripts. During a first-round RT-PCR of the TCR CDR3, the HTBI primer set was used. In TCRdb, the multiplex PCR reads were re-called with MiXCR into one record per CDR3 protein. Of some 690,000 distinct CDR3 sequences listed, roughly 17% were seen once; the top ten hold around 15%. Sequenced: blood. Receptors originate from a man between 45 and 60 years old with Graves' hyperthyroidism.

The sample holds many counts of this clonotype. The chain uses TRBV24-1 and TRBJ1-1; D remains unclear. Germline CDR1 KGHDR, CDR2 SFDVKD. V was trimmed by 4 bases and J by 5 bases, leaving 7 bases between them. This CDR3 has 12 amino acids. The CDR3 DNA sequence: TGTGCCACCAGTGACCCTGGGACTGAAGCTTTCTTT. It is translated as CATSDPGTEAFF.

Many counts were recorded for this clonotype. The gene calls are TRBV27 and TRBJ2-1; TRBD2 agrees at 7 bases. Germline V lookup: CDR1 MNHEY, CDR2 SMNVEV (reference sequence). Trimming removed 4 bases from V and 4 bases from J; junction bases left unmatched: 4. The CDR3 has 14 residues. The DNA of the CDR3 is TGTGCCAGCAGTTGGGCTAGCGGATACAATGAGCAGTTCTTC. Its translation is CASSWASGYNEQFF.

This clonotype was recorded a few times. The rearrangement uses TRBV28 and TRBJ1-1; D is ambiguous. The ends were cut back, 3 bases at V and 0 bases at J, with 17 bases in the middle. The CDR3 is made up of 17 amino acids. Looked up from germline, CDR1 is MDHEN and CDR2 is SYDVKM. The CDR3 is CASSFLVTGGLNTEAFF. In DNA, the CDR3 is TGTGCCAGCAGTTTCCTTGTCACGGGAGGGTTGAACACTGAAGCTTTCTTT.

This clonotype was counted ten times or more. The chain uses TRBV2 and TRBJ2-1; the D call may be TRBD1 or TRBD2 (6 bases each). The CDR3 extends over 12 amino acids. Germline V gives CDR1 SNHLY, CDR2 FYNNEI. V gave up 10 bases and J gave up 10 bases, with 17 bases separating them. The CDR3 DNA is TGTGCCATTGAAGGAGGAGGGGGAGAGCAGTTCTTC. Its translation is CAIEGGGGEQFF.

This clonotype has more than one count but fewer than ten. This rearrangement joins TRBV28 to TRBJ2-5; D unclear. This CDR3 has 15 residues. The V end was cut by 4 bases, the J end by 4 bases, with 16 bases between. CDR1 and CDR2 (germline): MDHEN, SYDVKM. The chain's CDR3 is CASSSPLGLGETQYF. CDR3 nucleotide sequence: TGTGCCAGCAGTTCTCCTTTAGGCCTCGGAGAGACCCAGTACTTC.

This rearrangement joins TRBV20-1 to TRBJ1-3, with a possible D match to TRBD1 (6 bases). This CDR3 is 14 amino acids long. Per germline, CDR1 DFQATT and CDR2 SNEGSKA (reference sequence). Trimming shortened V by 1 base and J by 4 bases, and 11 bases separated the two germline ends. The CDR3 nucleotides are TGCAGTGCTAGAGGAGGGGGGCCGGGAAACACCATATATTTT. This encodes CSARGGGPGNTIYF.

This clonotype appeared a few times. This chain connects TRBV19 to TRBJ2-7; 10 bases align to TRBD2. V lost 2 bases and J lost 7; bases outside the gene matches: 11. Looked up from germline, CDR1 is LNHDA and CDR2 is SQIVND (reference sequence). This CDR3 spans 16 amino acids. The CDR3 here is CASSILRLAGVFEQYF. The CDR3, as DNA: TGTGCCAGTAGTATACTTCGGCTAGCGGGAGTATTTGAGCAGTACTTC.

The chain links TRBV7-2 to TRBJ2-3, with 12 bases identical to TRBD2. CDR1 is SGHTA and CDR2 is FQGNSA in the germline V gene. The V gene end was trimmed by 5 bases and the J gene end by 5 bases; junction bases not matched to a gene: 14. The CDR3 spans 18 residues. CDR3 loop: CASSQYTSGRSQGDTQYF. CDR3 sequence (DNA): TGTGCCAGCAGCCAATATACTAGCGGGAGGTCTCAGGGAGATACGCAGTATTTT. The full variable domain, with the rest looked up from reference TRBV7-2 and TRBJ2-3, is GAGVSQSPSNKVTEKGKDVELRCDPISGHTALYWYRQSLGQGLEFLIYFQGNSAPDKSGLPSDRFSAERTGGSVSTLTIQRTQQEDSAVYLCASSQYTSGRSQGDTQYFGPGTRLTVL.

The chain recombines TRBV30 with TRBJ1-5, with 7 bases fitting TRBD1. The CDR3 contains 14 residues. The ends lost 0 bases at V and 3 bases at J; junction bases unmatched: 2. Germline V lookup: CDR1 GTSNPN, CDR2 SVGIG (reference sequence). CDR3 bases: TGTGCCTGGAGTGTAACAGGGGACAATCAGCCCCAGCATTTT. Its translation is CAWSVTGDNQPQHF.

This clonotype occurred many times. CDR3 sequence (DNA): TGTGCCAGCAGTTTTTTGCCGGGGCTCGACACCGGGGAGCTGTTTTTT. This codes for CASSFLPGLDTGELFF. The chain joins TRBV28 to TRBJ2-2; D assignment may be TRBD1 or TRBD2 (5 bases each). V shed 3 bases and J shed 3 bases, with 14 bases lying between them. The CDR3 has 16 amino acids. Per the germline V gene, CDR1 is MDHEN and CDR2 is SYDVKM.

This clonotype was detected many times. The chain couples TRBV12-3 or TRBV12-4 to TRBJ2-7; 9 nucleotides match TRBD2. V gave up 6 bases and J gave up 5 bases; unmatched junction bases: 11. CDR3 length: 15 residues. Here the CDR3 DNA reads TGTGCCAGCAGCCGCGGACTAGCGTTTGGGGACGAGCAGTACTTC. Amino acids: CASSRGLAFGDEQYF.

This clonotype has just a few counts. V and J are TRBV29-1 and TRBJ2-1; 10 bases agree with TRBD2. V was pared by 6 bases and J by 8 bases, with 10 bases of the junction left unmatched. Germline V CDR1 and CDR2: SQVTM, ANQGSEA. The CDR3 covers 14 residues. The CDR3 reads CSVDLAGVGDEQFF. The CDR3 DNA reads as TGCAGCGTGGACCTAGCGGGAGTGGGAGATGAGCAGTTCTTC.

The V and J genes are TRBV20-1 and TRBJ1-1; TRBD1 matches 8 bases. Germline-derived CDR1 and CDR2 are DFQATT and SNEGSKA (reference sequence). The CDR3 has 16 residues. The J segment lost 4 bases and the V segment lost 1 base, leaving 11 bases of the junction unmatched. The CDR3 bases are TGCAGTGCTAGAGGTTATTCCCAGGGGGCGGGCACTGAAGCTTTCTTT. Translating it yields CSARGYSQGAGTEAFF.

The sample holds a few counts of this clonotype. The chain uses TRBV6-5 and TRBJ2-7, with D possibly TRBD1 on 5 matching bases. The CDR3 totals 16 residues. V shed 0 bases and J shed 1 base, with 13 bases lying between them. Germline assignment: CDR1 MNHEY and CDR2 SVGAGI. The CDR3 region has the DNA TGTGCCAGCAGTTACTCGATTTTGACAGAGTCCTACGAGCAGTACTTC. Translated: CASSYSILTESYEQYF.

The chain couples TRBV4-3 to TRBJ2-2; TRBD1 is a possible D gene (6 bases). The CDR3 length is 13 residues. Germline lookup yields CDR1 LGHNA and CDR2 YSLEER. With 1 base removed from V and 8 bases from J, the gap between germline ends came to 8 bases. The CDR3: CASSQGTGGELFF. CDR3 nucleotide sequence: TGCGCCAGCAGCCAAGGCACAGGGGGGGAGCTGTTTTTT.

The V gene is TRBV5-1, the J gene TRBJ2-7, with 8 nucleotides matching TRBD2. Trimming removed 1 base from V and 0 bases from J; junction bases left unmatched: 3. This CDR3 is 15 amino acids long. Germline V gene lookup returns CDR1 SGHRS and CDR2 YFSETQ. The CDR3 loop reads CASSLTGGSSYEQYF. The DNA of the CDR3 is TGCGCCAGCAGCTTGACGGGGGGGTCCTCCTACGAGCAGTACTTC.